A selection of T cell receptor beta chains follows, all from one sample in a study of T cell clonotyping in hematopoietic cell transplantation. Produced via immunoSEQ multiplex PCR; TCRdb's table is partial and in-frame only. The profile shows approximately 10,000 clones, approximately 90% of them singletons. Sequencing used peripheral blood mononuclear cells. The receptors were gathered from a woman aged 45-65 years in good health. Some clones in this sample may be carry-over from other donors' samples. Each CDR3 is given with its conserved first and last residue. Fields, in order: CDR3 length, J gene, D gene, V gene, clone size, CDR3 DNA, CDR3 protein. D genes are given only for firm matches. Clone sizes are given selectively: once, few, many, or a class where the clone is expanded.

CDR3 length: 18; J gene: TRBJ1-1; D gene: TRBD1; V gene: TRBV7-9; clone size: once; CDR3 DNA: TGTGCCAGCAGCTTCCCCAGGGGGACACTACCCATGAACACTGAAGCTTTCTTT; CDR3 protein: CASSFPRGTLPMNTEAFF
CDR3 length: 15; J gene: TRBJ1-6; D gene: TRBD1; V gene: TRBV19; clone size: once; CDR3 DNA: TGTGCCAGTAGTCCCCCGGGACAGAAGGCTTCACCCCTCCACTTT; CDR3 protein: CASSPPGQKASPLHF
CDR3 length: 15; J gene: TRBJ2-7; D gene: -; V gene: TRBV6-5; clone size: -; CDR3 DNA: TGTGCCAGCAGTCAAGACAGGAGAAGCTCCTACGAGCAGTACTTC; CDR3 protein: CASSQDRRSSYEQYF
CDR3 length: 16; J gene: TRBJ2-7; D gene: TRBD1; V gene: TRBV11-2; clone size: -; CDR3 DNA: TGTGCCAGCAGCTCTCAGACCGGGACAGGGGGCCACGAGCAGTACTTC; CDR3 protein: CASSSQTGTGGHEQYF
CDR3 length: 13; J gene: TRBJ2-3; D gene: -; V gene: TRBV2; clone size: -; CDR3 DNA: TGTGCCAGCAGCGGGGCTTTCGCAGGGGCGCAGTATTTT; CDR3 protein: CASSGAFAGAQYF
CDR3 length: 16; J gene: TRBJ1-2; D gene: TRBD1; V gene: TRBV7-3; clone size: -; CDR3 DNA: TGTGCCAGCAGCCCAATAGGGGGACAGGTTTCTAATGGCTACACCTTC; CDR3 protein: CASSPIGGQVSNGYTF
CDR3 length: 15; J gene: TRBJ2-2; D gene: TRBD1; V gene: TRBV10-3; clone size: -; CDR3 DNA: TGTGCCATCAGTGGTAGGACAGGGATCGCCGGGGAGCTGTTTTTT; CDR3 protein: CAISGRTGIAGELFF
CDR3 length: 16; J gene: TRBJ2-7; D gene: TRBD1; V gene: TRBV18; clone size: -; CDR3 DNA: TGTGCCAGCTCACCGCGACAGGGGGCGGGGACCTACGAGCAGTACTTC; CDR3 protein: CASSPRQGAGTYEQYF
CDR3 length: 15; J gene: TRBJ2-1; D gene: TRBD2; V gene: TRBV4-3; clone size: -; CDR3 DNA: TGCGCCAGCAGCCTCGGACTAGCGGGGGGGTCCGGGCAGTTCTTC; CDR3 protein: CASSLGLAGGSGQFF
CDR3 length: 13; J gene: TRBJ2-1; D gene: -; V gene: TRBV5-1; clone size: -; CDR3 DNA: TGCGCCAGCAGCTTGCTAGGGATCAATGAGCAGTTCTTC; CDR3 protein: CASSLLGINEQFF